These T cell receptor beta chains were read from a single sample in a study of blood T cells in healthy people across ages. TCRdb re-derived calls from the 5' RACE reads in MiXCR, one entry per CDR3 protein. Among 1.4 million or so distinct CDR3 sequences listed, approximately 43% were seen once. The specimen sequenced was blood. The source is a woman aged 18 to 35 in good health. The CDR3 runs from the conserved cysteine through the conserved F or W. D genes are given only for firm matches. Expanded clones get a size class; other rows say once, few or many, or leave the size out.

CDR3 DNA: TGTGCCAGCAGCCAAGATCGTGCCGAGCAGTACTTC; CDR3 protein: CASSQDRAEQYF; clone size: few; J gene: TRBJ2-7; CDR3 length: 12; V gene: TRBV3-1; D gene: NA
CDR3 DNA: TGTGCCAGCAGCGTGGGTGGGTCGTGGAACACTGAAGCTTTCTTT; CDR3 protein: CASSVGGSWNTEAFF; clone size: NA; J gene: TRBJ1-1; CDR3 length: 15; V gene: TRBV9; D gene: NA
CDR3 DNA: TGTGCCAGCAGGCTCATCGGGACAGGGCCCTACGAGCAGTACTTC; CDR3 protein: CASRLIGTGPYEQYF; clone size: NA; J gene: TRBJ2-7; CDR3 length: 15; V gene: TRBV2; D gene: TRBD1
CDR3 DNA: TGTGCCAGCTCACCGAAGAGCAAAACCTACGAGCAGTACTTC; CDR3 protein: CASSPKSKTYEQYF; clone size: NA; J gene: TRBJ2-7; CDR3 length: 14; V gene: TRBV18; D gene: NA
CDR3 DNA: TGTGCCAGCAGACCAAAGACACCCTGGAAGTACTTC; CDR3 protein: CASRPKTPWKYF; clone size: NA; J gene: TRBJ2-7; CDR3 length: 12; V gene: TRBV28; D gene: NA
CDR3 DNA: TGCAGCGCGGCGGTGGGAGCGGTATCCAATGAGCAGTACTTC; CDR3 protein: CSAAVGAVSNEQYF; clone size: NA; J gene: TRBJ2-5; CDR3 length: 14; V gene: TRBV29-1; D gene: NA
CDR3 DNA: TGTGCCAGCAGCCCCCTGACAGGGCTTGGGGACACTGAAGCTTTCTTT; CDR3 protein: CASSPLTGLGDTEAFF; clone size: NA; J gene: TRBJ1-1; CDR3 length: 16; V gene: TRBV7-3; D gene: TRBD1
CDR3 DNA: TGTGCCATCACCCCGGACAGTCACCTTGGCTACACCTTC; CDR3 protein: CAITPDSHLGYTF; clone size: few; J gene: TRBJ1-2; CDR3 length: 13; V gene: TRBV10-3; D gene: NA
CDR3 DNA: TGCGCCAGCAGTGAGTTCGGGGGCGATAGCAATCAGCCCCAGCATTTT; CDR3 protein: CASSEFGGDSNQPQHF; clone size: NA; J gene: TRBJ1-5; CDR3 length: 16; V gene: TRBV10-2; D gene: NA
CDR3 DNA: TGTGCCAGCAGTTCAGGTCTAGCATACGAGACCCAGTACTTC; CDR3 protein: CASSSGLAYETQYF; clone size: NA; J gene: TRBJ2-5; CDR3 length: 14; V gene: TRBV6-2/TRBV6-3; D gene: NA
CDR3 DNA: TGCAGTGCTTCAACGGGACAGATTAATGAAAAACTGTTTTTT; CDR3 protein: CSASTGQINEKLFF; clone size: NA; J gene: TRBJ1-4; CDR3 length: 14; V gene: TRBV20-1; D gene: TRBD1
CDR3 DNA: TGTGCCAGCAGTTCGCAGGGGGGGAACAATGAGCAGTTCTTC; CDR3 protein: CASSSQGGNNEQFF; clone size: few; J gene: TRBJ2-1; CDR3 length: 14; V gene: TRBV12-3/TRBV12-4; D gene: NA
CDR3 DNA: TGTGCCAGCAGCTTGTTGACGGATCGGTGGTCCTACGAGCAGTACTTC; CDR3 protein: CASSLLTDRWSYEQYF; clone size: few; J gene: TRBJ2-7; CDR3 length: 16; V gene: TRBV7-2; D gene: NA
CDR3 DNA: TGTGCCAGCAAATGGGGGGCTGATTCACCCCTCCACTTT; CDR3 protein: CASKWGADSPLHF; clone size: few; J gene: TRBJ1-6; CDR3 length: 13; V gene: TRBV28; D gene: NA
CDR3 DNA: TGTGCCAGCAGCTTAGGCCAGCACGATAACTATGGCTACACCTTC; CDR3 protein: CASSLGQHDNYGYTF; clone size: NA; J gene: TRBJ1-2; CDR3 length: 15; V gene: TRBV7-9; D gene: NA
CDR3 DNA: TGCGCCAGCAGCCAAGGGGACTTGAATTACAATGAGCAGTACTTC; CDR3 protein: CASSQGDLNYNEQYF; clone size: once; J gene: TRBJ2-7; CDR3 length: 15; V gene: TRBV4-3; D gene: NA
CDR3 DNA: TGCAGTGCTCTCCCTAGCGGGAGCCAAGAGATCCAGTACTTC; CDR3 protein: CSALPSGSQEIQYF; clone size: NA; J gene: TRBJ2-5; CDR3 length: 14; V gene: TRBV20-1; D gene: TRBD2
CDR3 DNA: TGTGCCAGCCAACGGACAGGGCTCGACGAGCAGTACTTC; CDR3 protein: CASQRTGLDEQYF; clone size: once; J gene: TRBJ2-7; CDR3 length: 13; V gene: TRBV12-3/TRBV12-4; D gene: TRBD1
CDR3 DNA: TGTGCCGGCTCACCAAAGGCCATAGCGGGGGCCAACAATGAGCAGTTCTTC; CDR3 protein: CAGSPKAIAGANNEQFF; clone size: NA; J gene: TRBJ2-1; CDR3 length: 17; V gene: TRBV18; D gene: TRBD2
CDR3 DNA: TGCGCCAGCAGCCGCTTGCGGTACAATGAGCAGTACTTC; CDR3 protein: CASSRLRYNEQYF; clone size: few; J gene: TRBJ2-7; CDR3 length: 13; V gene: TRBV4-3; D gene: NA
CDR3 DNA: TGCGCCAGCAGCTTGGTCGGCGGGGGACTGACTAGTGAAAAACTGTTTTTT; CDR3 protein: CASSLVGGGLTSEKLFF; clone size: few; J gene: TRBJ1-4; CDR3 length: 17; V gene: TRBV5-1; D gene: NA
CDR3 DNA: TGTGCCAGCAGTGAAGGGGGCTGGAAGACCCAGTACTTC; CDR3 protein: CASSEGGWKTQYF; clone size: few; J gene: TRBJ2-5; CDR3 length: 13; V gene: TRBV2; D gene: NA
CDR3 DNA: TGTGCCAGCAGTTTATCAGGGAGCCATCAGCCCCAGCATTTT; CDR3 protein: CASSLSGSHQPQHF; clone size: few; J gene: TRBJ1-5; CDR3 length: 14; V gene: TRBV27; D gene: NA
CDR3 DNA: TGTACCAGCAGCAAAGAAAGGGCCCAGTACTTC; CDR3 protein: CTSSKERAQYF; clone size: NA; J gene: TRBJ2-5; CDR3 length: 11; V gene: TRBV21-1; D gene: NA
CDR3 DNA: TGCAGCGTAGCCGGGACAGGGTATGCGGGGAGCTCCTACGAGCTGTACTTC; CDR3 protein: CSVAGTGYAGSSYELYF; clone size: NA; J gene: TRBJ2-7; CDR3 length: 17; V gene: TRBV29-1; D gene: TRBD1
CDR3 DNA: TGTGCCAGCGGAGAAAAGGGACAGGCCTCCTACGAGCAGTACTTC; CDR3 protein: CASGEKGQASYEQYF; clone size: NA; J gene: TRBJ2-7; CDR3 length: 15; V gene: TRBV21-1; D gene: NA
CDR3 DNA: TGTGCCAGCAGCCAAGATACAGTTTCCTACGAGCAGTACTTC; CDR3 protein: CASSQDTVSYEQYF; clone size: NA; J gene: TRBJ2-7; CDR3 length: 14; V gene: TRBV3-1; D gene: NA
CDR3 DNA: TGTGCCAGCAGCATAGACAGCCAAGAGACCCAGTACTTC; CDR3 protein: CASSIDSQETQYF; clone size: NA; J gene: TRBJ2-5; CDR3 length: 13; V gene: TRBV14; D gene: NA
CDR3 DNA: TGCAGTGCCCGCCGGGGCAGCGGAGCCAAAAACATTCAGTACTTC; CDR3 protein: CSARRGSGAKNIQYF; clone size: few; J gene: TRBJ2-4; CDR3 length: 15; V gene: TRBV20-1; D gene: NA
CDR3 DNA: TGTGCCAGCTCGACTGCAGGGGTCATCAGGAATGAGCAGTTCTTC; CDR3 protein: CASSTAGVIRNEQFF; clone size: NA; J gene: TRBJ2-1; CDR3 length: 15; V gene: TRBV27; D gene: NA
CDR3 DNA: TGTGCCACAACGACAGGGGGTAGCTACAATGAGCAGTTCTTC; CDR3 protein: CATTTGGSYNEQFF; clone size: NA; J gene: TRBJ2-1; CDR3 length: 14; V gene: TRBV6-6; D gene: TRBD1
CDR3 DNA: TGTGCCAGCAGCTTGGCATACCTACTGGGGGAGAGAACTGAAGCTTTCTTT; CDR3 protein: CASSLAYLLGERTEAFF; clone size: NA; J gene: TRBJ1-1; CDR3 length: 17; V gene: TRBV5-6; D gene: NA
CDR3 DNA: TGCAGCGCTCTCGGCGAGGAACCAGGGAACACCGGGGAGCTGTTTTTT; CDR3 protein: CSALGEEPGNTGELFF; clone size: NA; J gene: TRBJ2-2; CDR3 length: 16; V gene: TRBV29-1; D gene: NA
CDR3 DNA: TGTGCCAGCAGTTCCTCAGGGGAAGGGATCTATGGCTACACCTTC; CDR3 protein: CASSSSGEGIYGYTF; clone size: NA; J gene: TRBJ1-2; CDR3 length: 15; V gene: TRBV12-3/TRBV12-4; D gene: NA
CDR3 DNA: TGCGCCAGCAGCTGGCACACAGATACGCAGTATTTT; CDR3 protein: CASSWHTDTQYF; clone size: NA; J gene: TRBJ2-3; CDR3 length: 12; V gene: TRBV5-1; D gene: NA
CDR3 DNA: TGTGCCACCAGTGATCCGAGATCCGACCGCTCCTACGAGCAGTACTTC; CDR3 protein: CATSDPRSDRSYEQYF; clone size: many; J gene: TRBJ2-7; CDR3 length: 16; V gene: TRBV24-1; D gene: NA
CDR3 DNA: TGCAGCGTTGGTGAGGGGGTCCCCTACGAGCAGTACTTC; CDR3 protein: CSVGEGVPYEQYF; clone size: few; J gene: TRBJ2-7; CDR3 length: 13; V gene: TRBV29-1; D gene: NA
CDR3 DNA: TGTGCCAGCAGTCCTCACATCCGACTAGCGGGAGGGATAACAGATACGCAATATTTT; CDR3 protein: CASSPHIRLAGGITDTQYF; clone size: NA; J gene: TRBJ2-3; CDR3 length: 19; V gene: TRBV12-3/TRBV12-4; D gene: TRBD2
CDR3 DNA: TGCAGTGCTAGAGAAACAGGGAGTCCAACTTTCTCCTACAATGAGCAGTTCTTC; CDR3 protein: CSARETGSPTFSYNEQFF; clone size: few; J gene: TRBJ2-1; CDR3 length: 18; V gene: TRBV20-1; D gene: NA
CDR3 DNA: TGTGCCAGCAGCTCGTTCCAGGGGTCCTACGAGCAGTACTTC; CDR3 protein: CASSSFQGSYEQYF; clone size: few; J gene: TRBJ2-7; CDR3 length: 14; V gene: TRBV7-9; D gene: NA
CDR3 DNA: TGCAGCGTTGAAACGTCCTTCACTGAAGCTTTCTTT; CDR3 protein: CSVETSFTEAFF; clone size: NA; J gene: TRBJ1-1; CDR3 length: 12; V gene: TRBV29-1; D gene: NA
CDR3 DNA: TGCAGTGCTATACCCCACAATGAGCAGTTCTTC; CDR3 protein: CSAIPHNEQFF; clone size: NA; J gene: TRBJ2-1; CDR3 length: 11; V gene: TRBV20-1; D gene: NA
CDR3 DNA: TGCGCCAGCAGCGGTACAGGGGCCTCCTATGGCTACACCTTC; CDR3 protein: CASSGTGASYGYTF; clone size: NA; J gene: TRBJ1-2; CDR3 length: 14; V gene: TRBV5-1; D gene: TRBD1